These 23 T cell receptor beta chains were sequenced from one sample in a study of T-cell reconstitution after alpha-beta-depleted transplantation in children (dated by TCRdb to the mid-2010s). The library was generated by PCR. Reads for this sample came from an Illumina HiSeq 2500. Molecular barcoding was employed in the preparation of TCR libraries, with unique molecular identifiers being used to normalize TCRbeta repertoire quantification. In-frame beta chains were kept once TCRdb had trimmed the public reads at Q25 with fastp and called clones with MiXCR. Entries that share a CDR3 protein sequence are merged under the most common genes and DNA. This sample is represented by 150,000 to 250,000 distinct CDR3 sequences; roughly 15% of them were singletons. The leading ten clones occupy under 15% of the sample. Sequenced here: PBMCs from the stem cell graft donor, sampled from the stem cell graft. These receptors came from a human donor who donated a stem cell graft to a child with acute lymphoblastic leukemia.

In its sample, this clonotype was seen many times. One end of the junction is discordant with germline, which a read error may explain. The chain has TRBV4-1 and TRBJ2-2; tentative D call: TRBD1 (6 bases). This CDR3 comprises 11 residues. The germline V gene encodes CDR1 MGHRA and CDR2 YSYEKL. The CDR3 loop is CASRGAGELFF. The CDR3 DNA reads TGTGCCAGCAGGGGAGCCGGGGAGCTGTTTTTT.

CDR3 loop: CSAWDPNTGELFF. CDR3 nucleotide sequence: TGCAGTGCTTGGGACCCTAACACCGGGGAGCTGTTTTTT. The J gene is TRBJ2-2, the V gene TRBV20-1, with D tentatively TRBD1 or TRBD2 (5 bases each). V was pared by 5 bases and J by 2 bases, with 9 bases between. CDR3 length: 13 residues. Germline CDR1 and CDR2: DFQATT and SNEGSKA (reference sequence).

The table lists this clonotype with a few counts. The chain is built from TRBV3-1 and TRBJ2-2; 7 nucleotides align to TRBD2. Germline trimming cut 6 bases from V and 4 bases from J; bases unmatched to any gene: 5. This CDR3 comprises 14 residues. Germline V gene data show CDR1 as LGHDT and CDR2 as YNNKEL (reference sequence). Here the CDR3 reads CASRGDYRTGELFF. DNA for the CDR3: TGTGCCAGCAGGGGGGACTACCGCACCGGGGAGCTGTTTTTT. Full variable domain (remainder filled in from reference TRBV3-1 and TRBJ2-2): DTAVSQTPKYLVTQMGNDKSIKCEQNLGHDTMYWYKQDSKKFLKIMFSYNNKELIINETVPNRFSPKSPDKAHLNLHINSLELGDSAVYFCASRGDYRTGELFFGEGSRLTVL.

This clonotype was seen many times. The chain links TRBV10-3 to TRBJ1-2; unclear D gene. The V gene's germline CDR1 is ENHRY and CDR2 SYGVKD. V was trimmed by 3 bases and J by 3 bases, leaving 11 bases between them. This CDR3 has 14 residues. The CDR3 coding sequence is TGTGCCATCAGTGATGGTGTCTCTCACTATGGCTACACCTTC. It codes for CAISDGVSHYGYTF.

This clonotype was seen a few times. This chain joins TRBV12-3 or TRBV12-4 and TRBJ2-1, with D hard to call. The V and J ends lost 10 bases and 6 bases respectively, with 13 bases between them. CDR3 length: 12 amino acids. The CDR3: CATLDSGNEQFF. DNA for the CDR3: TGTGCCACCCTCGATTCAGGCAATGAGCAGTTCTTC.

This clonotype showed up many times. The chain employs TRBV6-5 and TRBJ2-5; TRBD2 matches 14 bases. The CDR3 consists of 14 residues. J lost 7 bases, V lost 6 bases, and 4 bases had no gene match. The V gene's germline CDR1 is MNHEY and CDR2 SVGAGI. The CDR3 sequence: CASSLGTSGRTQYF. CDR3 coding DNA: TGTGCCAGCAGCCTTGGGACTAGCGGGAGGACCCAGTACTTC.

Turning to this clonotype: A much more abundant neighbour one base away suggests this may be a read error. The chain links TRBV6-5 to TRBJ1-1, with 7 bases fitting TRBD1. Trimming cost V 5 bases and J 0 bases; bases outside gene matches: 3. This CDR3 is built from 14 residues. CDR1 and CDR2 (germline): MNHEY, SVGAGI. Here the CDR3 reads CASSNDRVNTEAFF. CDR3 nucleotide sequence: TGTGCCAGCAGTAACGACAGGGTGAACACTGAAGCTTTCTTT.

This clonotype was recorded many times. The gene calls are TRBV5-1 and TRBJ1-2; D gene unclear. V dropped 4 bases and J dropped 7 bases, with 14 bases sitting between them. The CDR3 runs 13 residues. Germline CDR1 SGHRS, CDR2 YFSETQ. For the CDR3, the DNA is TGCGCCAGCAGCCTCCTGGGAGGAGGTGGCTACACCTTC. As protein: CASSLLGGGGYTF.

This clonotype appeared many times. This chain uses TRBV5-1 with TRBJ2-7, with 8 bases matching TRBD2. V was clipped by 0 bases and J by 0 bases; unmatched bases: 5. CDR1 is SGHRS, CDR2 YFSETQ, per germline. The CDR3 spans 16 residues. The CDR3 protein is CASSLGLAGGSYEQYF. The CDR3 bases are TGCGCCAGCAGCTTGGGTCTAGCGGGCGGCTCCTACGAGCAGTACTTC.

The chain has TRBV29-1 and TRBJ1-1; 8 nucleotides match TRBD1. Germline V gene data show CDR1 as SQVTM and CDR2 as ANQGSEA. The CDR3 contains 13 residues. Trimming cost V 7 bases and J 3 bases; bases outside gene matches: 7. The CDR3, as DNA: TGCAGCGGCGGTACAGGGGGAGACACTGAAGCTTTCTTT. This translates into CSGGTGGDTEAFF.

There are many counts of this clonotype. The gene calls are TRBV19 and TRBJ2-7; D remains ambiguous. The CDR3 spans 14 residues. Germline V gives CDR1 LNHDA, CDR2 SQIVND (reference sequence). Trimming left V 7 bases short and J 3 bases short, with 16 bases between. The CDR3 here is CASTPRGRIYEQYF. Written as DNA, the CDR3 is TGTGCCAGTACCCCCCGCGGCAGAATCTACGAGCAGTACTTC.

This clonotype was seen many times. The chain combines TRBV29-1 with TRBJ2-1; no clear D. Germline V gene sequence: CDR1 SQVTM, CDR2 ANQGSEA. This CDR3 is 10 amino acids long. V gave up 7 bases and J gave up 10 bases, with 11 bases separating them. CDR3 protein: CSALRLEQFF. The CDR3, as DNA: TGCAGCGCCCTACGATTGGAGCAGTTCTTC.

The sample holds many counts of this clonotype. V is TRBV20-1 and J is TRBJ2-1; no clear D. The CDR3 sequence is 15 residues long. With 6 bases removed from V and 4 bases from J, the gap between germline ends came to 19 bases. Per germline, CDR1 DFQATT and CDR2 SNEGSKA (reference sequence). The CDR3 DNA reads TGCAGTGCCCCCCCCGGAAACCTCGGGTACAATGAGCAGTTCTTC. It specifies CSAPPGNLGYNEQFF.

At least ten counts were recorded for this clonotype. The gene calls are TRBV11-2 and TRBJ2-2; D is possibly TRBD2 (6 bases). Between the trimmed V and J ends, which lost 1 base and 3 bases, there was a span of 15 bases. The CDR3 consists of 17 residues. Per germline, CDR1 SGHAT and CDR2 FQNNGV. As DNA, the CDR3 is TGTGCCAGCAGCTTAGTGGGGGGAGCGGAGGACACCGGGGAGCTGTTTTTT. Protein product: CASSLVGGAEDTGELFF.

This clonotype was seen a handful of times. The genes are TRBV7-6 and TRBJ1-4; weak D call: TRBD1 (5 bases). The CDR3 spans 16 residues. The ends were cut back, 2 bases at V and 0 bases at J, with 10 bases in the middle. The germline gives CDR1 SGHVS, CDR2 FNYEAQ. The CDR3 sequence is CASSLNRGATNEKLFF. CDR3 nucleotide sequence: TGTGCCAGCAGCTTAAACCGGGGCGCAACTAATGAAAAACTGTTTTTT.

This clonotype was seen ten or more times. The genes are TRBV28 and TRBJ2-3; 11 nucleotides match TRBD1. The germline gives CDR1 MDHEN, CDR2 SYDVKM. The CDR3 extends over 14 amino acids. J was trimmed by 4 bases and V by 6 bases; bases with no gene match: 3. CDR3 sequence reads: CASRGQGESDTQYF. Written as DNA, the CDR3 is TGTGCCAGCAGGGGACAGGGGGAGTCAGATACGCAGTATTTT.

This rearrangement joins TRBV5-1 to TRBJ2-7; 10 bases line up with TRBD2. CDR3 length: 17 amino acids. Germline lookup yields CDR1 SGHRS and CDR2 YFSETQ. Trimming at V came to 0 bases and at J to 4 bases, leaving 10 bases not matched to a gene. The CDR3 bases are TGCGCCAGCAGCTTGGGTCTAGCGGGAGTAGGATCTTACGAGCAGTACTTC. The encoded protein is CASSLGLAGVGSYEQYF.

This clonotype was seen many times. The chain couples TRBV20-1 to TRBJ2-1, with 10 positions matching TRBD2. The CDR3 length is 15 residues. In germline, CDR1 is DFQATT, CDR2 SNEGSKA (reference sequence). After removal of 6 bases from V and 10 bases from J, the junction contained 15 bases not matched to a gene. CDR3 in DNA: TGCAGTGCCCCTCGGGGACTAGCGAAAACTAAGGAGCAGTTCTTC. Encoded protein: CSAPRGLAKTKEQFF.

In this sample, this clonotype turned up many times. The rearrangement links TRBV6-1 to TRBJ2-5; perhaps TRBD2 as D (6 bases). Germline V gene lookup returns CDR1 MNHNS and CDR2 SASEGT. The ends were cut back, 5 bases at V and 4 bases at J, with 17 bases in the middle. There are 15 residues in the CDR3. The CDR3 spells CASSPLAEGIETQYF. CDR3 coding DNA: TGTGCCAGCAGTCCTTTGGCGGAGGGAATAGAGACCCAGTACTTC.

Concerning this clonotype: A much bigger clone sits one base away, suggesting this may be a read error. This chain uses TRBV20-1 with TRBJ2-7; 10 bases are a match to TRBD1. V was pared by 5 bases and J by 6 bases, with 10 bases of the junction left unmatched. The CDR3 covers 14 residues. The germline V gene has CDR1 DFQATT and CDR2 SNEGSKA (reference sequence). CDR3 in DNA: TGCAGTGCTTATTATCCGACAGGGGGCTGCGAGCAGTACTTC. Its protein product is CSAYYPTGGCEQYF.

This clonotype was counted at least ten times. V gene TRBV20-1 combines with J gene TRBJ1-5, with 8 positions matching TRBD1. Germline V lookup: CDR1 DFQATT, CDR2 SNEGSKA (reference sequence). V dropped 3 bases and J dropped 7; count of bases not matched to a gene: 11. The CDR3 length is 15 residues. This CDR3 is CSARSMQGADQPQHF. In nucleotides, the CDR3 is TGCAGTGCTAGGTCTATGCAGGGGGCGGACCAGCCCCAGCATTTT.

This clonotype was detected ten times or more. V and J are TRBV5-1 and TRBJ1-1; tentative D call: TRBD1 (5 bases). CDR1 and CDR2 (germline): SGHRS, YFSETQ. The CDR3 length is 15 residues. V lost 1 base, J lost 8 bases, and 18 bases lay in between. The CDR3 loop reads CASSLFLGATEEAFF. The CDR3 nucleotides read TGCGCCAGCAGCTTGTTTTTAGGGGCAACAGAAGAAGCTTTCTTT.

This clonotype is a singleton in its sample. This may arise from a read error, as a much more abundant clone is one base away. V gene TRBV27 combines with J gene TRBJ2-2, with D perhaps TRBD1 (5 bases). The CDR3 length is 14 residues. Trimming stripped 10 bases from V and 4 bases from J, with 16 bases between. Germline lookup yields CDR1 MNHEY and CDR2 SMNVEV (reference sequence). CDR3 protein: CATSTGLSTGELFF. CDR3 sequence (DNA): TGTGCCACCAGCACAGGTCTGAGCACCGGGGAGCTGTTTTTT.